Listed below are T cell receptor beta chains from one sample, sequenced in a study of T cell repertoires in cytomegalovirus infection. TCRdb ran MiXCR on the reads and lists one entry per CDR3 protein. The sample includes 500,000 to 600,000 distinct CDR3 sequences, approximately 16% of them seen just once. The sample taken for sequencing was CD8+ T cells from PBMCs. The receptors shown here come from a human donor in good health (CMV status not recorded). Some clones in this sample may be carry-over from other donors' samples. Each CDR3 is given with its conserved first and last residue. The D gene is left open where the match is weak. A row's size may be missing; if present it is once, few, many or a size class.

v_gene	j_gene	d_gene	len	abundance	CDR3aa	CDR3nt
TRBV7-9	TRBJ1-1	.	13	.	CASSLVLVTEAFF	TGTGCCAGCAGCTTAGTACTGGTTACTGAAGCTTTCTTT
TRBV6-1	TRBJ1-5	.	16	.	CASSVTWGALSQPQHF	TGTGCCAGCAGTGTAACTTGGGGGGCGCTTAGTCAGCCCCAGCATTTT
TRBV10-3	TRBJ2-2	.	12	many	CAMATGTGELFF	TGTGCCATGGCGACAGGTACCGGGGAGCTGTTTTTT
TRBV7-2	TRBJ2-7	TRBD2	15	many	CASSFSSGKAYEQYF	TGTGCCAGCAGCTTCTCTAGCGGGAAGGCCTACGAGCAGTACTTC
TRBV7-9	TRBJ2-1	.	19	many	CASSFDTRRTASSYNEQFF	TGTGCCAGCAGCTTCGATACCCGGCGGACAGCCAGCTCCTACAATGAGCAGTTCTTC
TRBV5-1	TRBJ2-7	.	14	.	CASSFLGEDGEQYF	TGCGCCAGCAGCTTTCTAGGGGAGGACGGCGAGCAGTACTTC
TRBV30	TRBJ2-6	TRBD1	16	.	CAWSQGVNSGANVLTF	TGTGCCTGGAGTCAGGGGGTAAACTCTGGGGCCAACGTCCTGACTTTC
TRBV11-1	TRBJ2-7	TRBD1	14	once	CASSTGTGGREQYF	TGTGCCAGCTCCACCGGGACAGGGGGTCGGGAGCAGTACTTC
TRBV20-1	TRBJ1-4	.	14	few	CSAPQTATNEKLFF	TGCAGTGCTCCCCAGACAGCAACTAATGAAAAACTGTTTTTT
TRBV7-9	TRBJ2-4	TRBD2	17	few	CASSPPGGALAKNIQYF	TGTGCCAGCAGCCCCCCGGGGGGGGCCTTAGCCAAAAACATTCAGTACTTC
TRBV9	TRBJ2-7	TRBD2	15	.	CASSFGTSGDYEQYF	TGTGCCAGCAGCTTCGGGACTAGCGGGGACTACGAGCAGTACTTC
TRBV7-2	TRBJ1-5	.	18	many	CASPNSHRVAKGNQPQHF	TGTGCCAGCCCCAATTCTCACAGAGTTGCCAAAGGCAATCAGCCCCAGCATTTT
TRBV19	TRBJ2-7	.	17	.	CASSSTEGQGRFYEQYF	TGTGCCAGTAGTTCGACGGAGGGGCAGGGCCGGTTCTACGAGCAGTACTTC
TRBV27	TRBJ2-1	.	10	many	CASGFNEQFF	TGTGCCAGCGGATTCAATGAGCAGTTCTTC
TRBV7-9	TRBJ1-4	TRBD1	16	many	CASSSRDRGLNEKLFF	TGTGCCAGCAGCTCCCGGGACAGGGGGCTGAATGAAAAACTGTTTTTT
TRBV7-8	TRBJ2-1	TRBD2	16	many	CASSLVRAGAVNEQFF	TGTGCCAGCAGCTTAGTAAGAGCGGGAGCAGTAAATGAGCAGTTCTTC
TRBV7-3	TRBJ2-2	TRBD2	18	many	CASSHTTLAGGPTGELFF	TGTGCCAGCAGCCACACCACTCTAGCGGGAGGGCCTACCGGGGAGCTGTTTTTT
TRBV10-3	TRBJ1-2	TRBD1	14	few	CAISVHRGDYGYTF	TGTGCCATCAGTGTTCACAGGGGGGACTATGGCTACACCTTC
TRBV6-1	TRBJ2-1	.	10	few	CASKGHEQFF	TGTGCCAGCAAGGGTCATGAGCAGTTCTTC
TRBV6-5	TRBJ1-1	.	15	many	CASSYGGERLTEAFF	TGTGCCAGCAGTTACGGAGGGGAGAGGCTCACTGAAGCTTTCTTT
TRBV18	TRBJ2-1	TRBD2	15	few	CASSRGTSRHDEQFF	TGTGCCAGCTCACGAGGGACTAGCAGACACGATGAGCAGTTCTTC
TRBV9	TRBJ1-1	.	15	.	CASSVGSGGGPEAFF	TGTGCCAGCAGCGTAGGATCCGGCGGGGGGCCTGAAGCTTTCTTT
TRBV4-1	TRBJ1-1	.	13	.	CASRPSGFTEAFF	TGCGCCAGCAGACCTTCAGGGTTCACTGAAGCTTTCTTT
TRBV7-8	TRBJ2-7	TRBD2	12	many	CGGLAATYEQYF	TGTGGGGGACTAGCGGCAACCTACGAGCAGTACTTC
TRBV6-5	TRBJ1-1	.	14	many	CASSYSTGSTEAFF	TGTGCCAGCAGTTACTCTACGGGGAGCACTGAAGCTTTCTTT
TRBV12-3/TRBV12-4	TRBJ2-7	TRBD2	16	few	CASRQSSQRESYEQYF	TGTGCCAGCAGACAGTCTAGTCAGCGGGAGTCCTACGAGCAGTACTTC
TRBV18	TRBJ2-3	.	14	.	CASSPQRDTDTQYF	TGTGCCAGCTCACCCCAGCGAGACACAGATACGCAGTATTTT
TRBV15	TRBJ2-7	TRBD1	16	few	CATSRGPTGVGYEQYF	TGTGCCACCAGCAGAGGACCGACAGGGGTGGGCTACGAGCAGTACTTC
TRBV3-1	TRBJ2-1	TRBD2	18	.	CASSQDRWGLAVGNEQFF	TGTGCCAGCAGCCAAGATAGGTGGGGCCTAGCGGTCGGTAATGAGCAGTTCTTC
TRBV9	TRBJ2-3	.	15	few	CASSVDGLYTDTQYF	TGTGCCAGCAGCGTAGATGGTCTGTACACAGATACGCAGTATTTT
TRBV4-1	TRBJ1-5	TRBD1	17	many	CASSQIFTGGGNQPQHF	TGCGCCAGCAGCCAAATTTTCACAGGGGGCGGCAATCAGCCCCAGCATTTT
TRBV9	TRBJ2-7	.	15	.	CASSVAVGVSYEQYF	TGTGCCAGCAGCGTAGCCGTCGGGGTTTCCTACGAGCAGTACTTC
TRBV5-4	TRBJ2-5	.	14	many	CASSLQGRSETQYF	TGTGCCAGCAGCTTGCAGGGGAGGTCGGAGACCCAGTACTTC
TRBV6-6	TRBJ1-2	.	14	many	CASSFLGESDGYTF	TGTGCCAGCAGCTTTCTAGGGGAAAGCGATGGCTACACCTTC
TRBV28	TRBJ1-5	TRBD1	15	many	CASSLDRVGGQPQHF	TGTGCCAGCAGTCTCGACAGGGTAGGGGGCCAGCCCCAGCATTTT
TRBV4-2	TRBJ2-2	TRBD2	17	few	CASSQELAGEGTGELFF	TGTGCCAGCAGCCAAGAGCTAGCGGGAGAGGGCACCGGGGAGCTGTTTTTT
TRBV13	TRBJ2-5	.	13	.	CASSLRHKETQYF	TGTGCCAGCAGCTTAAGGCATAAAGAGACCCAGTACTTC
TRBV9	TRBJ1-6	.	16	few	CASSVDRGRVDSPLHF	TGTGCCAGCAGCGTAGACCGGGGCAGAGTGGATTCACCCCTCCACTTT
TRBV7-2	TRBJ2-7	TRBD2	19	many	CASSSSGTSGGLPPYEQYF	TGTGCCAGCAGCTCCTCCGGGACTAGCGGGGGGTTACCTCCCTACGAGCAGTACTTC
TRBV7-9	TRBJ2-7	.	16	many	CASFRSGSTGLGEQYF	TGTGCCAGTTTTAGATCCGGGTCAACAGGGTTGGGCGAGCAGTACTTC
TRBV10-3	TRBJ1-2	.	13	few	CAITQQANYGYTF	TGTGCCATCACCCAACAGGCAAACTATGGCTACACCTTC
TRBV5-4	TRBJ1-4	.	15	.	CASSLPGWANEKLFF	TGTGCCAGCAGCTTGCCAGGATGGGCTAATGAAAAACTGTTTTTT
TRBV2	TRBJ2-7	TRBD2	14	many	CASSVSASGREQYF	TGTGCCAGCAGTGTCTCGGCTAGCGGGAGGGAGCAGTACTTC
TRBV4-2	TRBJ2-2	TRBD1	15	many	CASSPGTGDTGELFF	TGTGCCAGCAGCCCCGGGACAGGTGACACCGGGGAGCTGTTTTTT
TRBV20-1	TRBJ2-1	TRBD1	14	few	CSAAGTGDYNEQFF	TGCAGTGCAGCCGGGACAGGGGATTACAATGAGCAGTTCTTC
TRBV19	TRBJ2-1	.	19	many	CASSPNLSGEHLTQCEQFF	TGTGCCAGTAGTCCTAACCTCTCGGGGGAGCATCTCACACAATGTGAGCAGTTCTTC
TRBV29-1	TRBJ2-7	.	14	.	CSVEYNTSSYEQYF	TGCAGCGTTGAATATAACACTAGCTCCTACGAGCAGTACTTC
TRBV9	TRBJ2-1	.	15	few	CASSPYSSSYNEQFF	TGTGCCAGCAGCCCGTACTCGAGCTCCTACAATGAGCAGTTCTTC
TRBV14	TRBJ1-6	.	15	few	CASSQDRWNNSPLHF	TGTGCCAGCAGCCAGGACAGATGGAATAATTCACCCCTCCACTTT
TRBV11-2	TRBJ2-5	.	14	many	CASSWDTNQETQYF	TGTGCCAGCAGCTGGGACACGAATCAAGAGACCCAGTACTTC
TRBV7-2	TRBJ2-3	TRBD2	16	many	CASSQGASGSSDTQYF	TGTGCCAGCAGCCAGGGGGCTAGCGGGAGCTCAGATACGCAGTATTTT
TRBV5-5	TRBJ2-1	.	10	few	CASWGNEQFF	TGTGCCAGCTGGGGAAATGAGCAGTTCTTC